This T cell receptor beta chain was sequenced for a study of spatial heterogeneity in lung cancer. There are many counts of this clonotype. What it binds is not known. Each molecule of TCR cDNA was tagged with one unique molecular identifier. Via MiXCR, TCRdb re-called the 5' RACE reads, giving one row per CDR3 protein. Seen here are tens of thousands of distinct CDR3 sequences, about 4.9% observed once, and the top ten hold about 10%. Sample time point: sample taken at primary tumor resection. Untreated early-stage non-small cell lung cancer patients, 65 to 90 in total, were the donors. Unsorted tumor, nontumor lung tissue or cryopreserved PBMC supplied the whole RNA. Broader study findings: Mutation tallies in tumors tracked expanded intratumoral alpha and beta TCR counts.

The input for sequencing was lung tumor tissue, taken at surgery. This TCR derives from a male donor with early-stage non-small cell lung cancer.

The CDR3 DNA reads as TGTGCCTGTACCGGACAGCCCACGGCGCCCCAGCATTTT. Its protein product is CACTGQPTAPQHF. The chain recombines TRBV6-2 or TRBV6-3 with TRBJ1-5; weak D call: TRBD1 (6 bases). The CDR3 is 13 residues long. CDR1 and CDR2 from the germline V gene are MNHEY and SVGEGT. V lost 11 bases to trimming and J lost 9 bases, with 20 bases between them.